The source of this TCR beta chain is a study of a mutant IDH1 vaccine in newly diagnosed glioma. Study-wide background: Pretreatment consisted of radiotherapy, temozolomide, or both, with most receiving both.

In germline, CDR1 is GTSNPN, CDR2 SVGIG (reference sequence). The CDR3 consists of 12 residues. V lost 5 bases to trimming and J lost 4 bases; unmatched junction nucleotides: 2. The time point here: week 5, during vaccination. In the vaccine, a single dose held 300 ug of the mutant IDH1 20-mer peptide, along with topical imiquimod. As for this clone: Its antigen is still unknown.

Profiled with immunoSEQ multiplex PCR; TCRdb holds only in-frame clones, not every one. The repertoire consists of 60,000 or so clones, with approximately 79% occurring once and the leading ten covering 3.1%. The sequenced sample was PBMCs, obtained from a glioma patient whose treatment included an IDH1 peptide vaccine. The chain combines TRBV30 with TRBJ2-1; 7 nucleotides match TRBD2. The source of this sequence is a woman between 18 and 30 years old with glioma. Some clones in this sample may be carry-over from other donors' samples. The CDR3 loop is CAWGGVYNEQFF. CDR3 coding DNA: TGTGCCTGGGGGGGGGTTTACAATGAGCAGTTCTTC.